The 4 T cell receptor beta chains in this list originate from one sample, sequenced in a study of OX40 agonist ivuxolimab in advanced cancers. Clones were read by immunoSEQ multiplex PCR, and TCRdb kept only the in-frame ones, dropping some. The table lists 60,000 or so clones, roughly 84% of them singletons, with around 30% in the top ten. The sample here was CD4+ or CD8+ T cells sorted from blood, taken in a trial of the OX40 agonist ivuxolimab. These receptors came from an adult with an advanced solid tumor such as melanoma, head and neck, liver or kidney cancer.

This chain uses TRBV30 with TRBJ2-7, with D uncertain. Germline V CDR1 and CDR2: GTSNPN, SVGIG (reference sequence). The CDR3 length is 11 residues. Trimming left V 3 bases short and J 2 bases short, with 5 bases between. CDR3 DNA sequence: TGTGCCTGGAGCGGAGCCTACGAGCAGTACTTC. As protein: CAWSGAYEQYF.

The J gene is TRBJ1-3, the V gene TRBV4-1; D is uncertain. V gave up 1 base and J gave up 2 bases, with 12 bases separating them. This CDR3 is built from 16 residues. Germline loops: CDR1 MGHRA, CDR2 YSYEKL. The CDR3 DNA follows: TGCGCCAGCAGCCAAGGCCCAGTCTTCCCTGGAAACACCATATATTTT. Its protein is CASSQGPVFPGNTIYF.

This chain uses TRBV7-2 with TRBJ1-1; D is unclear. The CDR3 is 13 amino acids. Trimming removed 2 bases at V and 1 base at J, with 5 bases between. Per germline, CDR1 SGHTA and CDR2 FQGNSA. CDR3 sequence: CASSLNGNTEAFF. CDR3 nucleotides: TGTGCCAGCAGCTTAAACGGGAACACTGAAGCTTTCTTT.

The chain combines TRBV5-6 with TRBJ2-3; D may match TRBD1 or TRBD2 (6 bases each). From germline, CDR1 is SGHDT and CDR2 YYEEEE. The CDR3 is 12 residues long. V was cut by 4 bases and J by 6 bases, with 9 bases left in between. The CDR3 is CASSRGPDTQYF. The CDR3 nucleotides are TGTGCCAGCAGCCGGGGGCCGGATACGCAGTATTTT.